This TCR beta chain was documented in a study of blood T cell repertoires in COVID-19. Some clones are missing from TCRdb's copy, which holds only in-frame ones; the method was immunoSEQ multiplex PCR. This sample has 85,000 to 110,000 clones, with 89% found just once. Points on this clone: One end of the junction is discordant with germline, which a read error may explain.

Germline CDR1 and CDR2: LGHDT and YNNKEL (reference sequence). The CDR3 has 17 residues. This rearrangement joins TRBV3-1 (or the pseudogene TRBV3-2) to TRBJ2-2, with 13 bases identical to TRBD2. This TCR was recovered from a woman aged 60 to 75 with acute or convalescent COVID-19. The specimen sequenced was peripheral blood. The chain's CDR3 is CASSKDILAGGVGELFF. CDR3 nucleotide sequence: TGTGCCAGCAGCAAAGATATACTAGCGGGAGGGGTCGGGGAGCTGTTTTTT.